One sample yielded the 27 T cell receptor beta chains listed below, sequenced in a study of T cells in women clearing cervical HPV infection. Generated by immunoSEQ multiplex PCR, the TCRdb table keeps only in-frame clones and is missing some. The sample's table shows 20,000 to 25,000 clones. The sequencing sample was made of blood buffy coat. These receptor sequences come from a woman aged 18 to 75 with a cervical HPV16 infection that either progressed to CIN3+ or cleared (not recorded which).

A remark on this clone: The read finishes 3 residues shy of the CDR3 end, and the germline J gene is used to complete it. The chain combines TRBV10-3 with TRBJ2-7, with TRBD2 identical over 8 bases. Unmatched junction bases numbered 13, after V lost 9 bases and J lost 6 bases. CDR3 size: 14 residues. CDR1 ENHRY and CDR2 SYGVKD come from the germline V gene. CDR3: CAIRAGGSPAEQYF. CDR3 bases read: TGTGCCATTCGGGCGGGGGGTTCCCCCGCCGAG.

About this clone itself: The read ends 3 residues early relative to the CDR3; the germline J gene fills the gap. V usage is TRBV5-1 and J usage is TRBJ2-7, with D tentatively TRBD2 (5 bases). The V gene's germline CDR1 is SGHRS and CDR2 YFSETQ. The CDR3 runs 15 residues. V shed 0 bases and J shed 0 bases, with 10 bases lying between them. CDR3 loop: CASSLGQDFSYEQYF. The CDR3 bases that were read are TGCGCCAGCAGCTTGGGTCAGGACTTCTCCTACGAG.

Concerning this clone itself: The read falls 3 residues short of the CDR3 end, and the missing part is taken from the germline J gene. The chain has TRBV27 and TRBJ2-1; no definite D call. The CDR3 extends over 15 amino acids. Between the trimmed V and J ends, which lost 3 bases and 0 bases, there was a span of 9 bases. The germline CDR1 and CDR2 sequences are MNHEY and SMNVEV (reference sequence). The CDR3 sequence is CASSLGSSSYNEQFF. The CDR3 DNA, read in part, is TGTGCCAGCAGTTTGGGCTCGAGCTCCTACAATGAG.

Turning to this clone: Read sequence stops 3 residues before the CDR3 end, and the germline J gene provides the missing end. The rearrangement links TRBV2 to TRBJ1-3; D unclear. CDR1 is SNHLY, CDR2 FYNNEI, per germline. Trimming took 5 bases from V and 7 from J, leaving 12 bases between them. The CDR3 consists of 13 residues. CDR3: CASSPGGRNTIYF. The DNA read from the CDR3 is TGTGCCAGCAGTCCAGGTGGCAGGAACACC.

For this clone: The read is 3 residues too short to cover the CDR3 end, so that end is filled in from the germline J gene. The chain joins TRBV10-3 to TRBJ1-2, with TRBD1 identical over 9 bases. The CDR3 is 15 residues long. Germline CDR1 is ENHRY and CDR2 is SYGVKD. The CDR3 DNA, read in part, is TGTGCCATCAGTGGGCCGGGACAGGGCTCGGAGGGC. It translates to CAISGPGQGSEG. The complete CDR3 sequence is CAISGPGQGSEGYTF.

Turning to this clone: The CDR3 end lies 3 residues beyond the end of the read and is filled in from the germline J gene. V is TRBV28 and J is TRBJ2-3; tentatively, D is TRBD2 (6 bases). V gave up 6 bases and J gave up 2 bases, with 15 bases separating them. CDR1 is MDHEN and CDR2 is SYDVKM in the germline V gene. The CDR3 is 15 residues long. The CDR3 here is CASSTERTITDTQYF. Partial CDR3 DNA: TGTGCCAGCAGCACTGAGCGGACTATCACAGATACG.

Concerning this clone: The missing CDR3 end, 3 residues past where the read stops, is filled in from the germline J gene. The chain couples TRBV5-1 to TRBJ2-7, with TRBD2 matching over 9 bases. CDR1 is SGHRS, CDR2 YFSETQ, per germline. This CDR3 region has 18 residues. J lost 0 bases, V lost 0 bases, and 10 bases had no gene match. CDR3 DNA (partial): TGCGCCAGCAGCTTGGTTGGTAGCGGGAGCCCCAGCTCCTACGAG. Protein sequence: CASSLVGSGSPSSYE. The full-length CDR3 reads as CASSLVGSGSPSSYEQYF.

In regard to this clone: The observed sequence ends 3 residues before the CDR3 terminus, with the missing tail filled in from the germline J gene. The V gene is TRBV7-9, the J gene TRBJ1-1, with 8 bases lining up with TRBD1. The CDR3 consists of 15 residues. V lost 4 bases, J lost 5 bases, and 9 bases stayed unmatched. Germline CDR1 and CDR2: SEHNR and FQNEAQ (reference sequence). Partial CDR3 DNA: TGTGCCAGCAGCTGGGCGGACAGGGTGACGACTGAA. Its protein product is CASSWADRVTTE. The whole CDR3 reads CASSWADRVTTEAFF.

The sequenced part of the CDR3 DNA is TGCAGTGCTAGTTATCTAGCGGGAGGTGTCGATGAG. Translation gives CSASYLAGGVDE. The full CDR3 reads CSASYLAGGVDEQFF. The rearrangement joins TRBV20-1 to TRBJ2-1, with 11 bases that match TRBD2. The CDR3 extends 3 residues past the end of the read, so its final part is completed from the germline J gene. The germline CDR1 and CDR2 sequences are DFQATT and SNEGSKA (reference sequence). V dropped 3 bases and J dropped 8; count of bases not matched to a gene: 9. This CDR3 contains 15 residues.

Points on this clone: Sequencing ends 3 residues short of the CDR3 end; the germline J gene provides the rest. This rearrangement joins TRBV5-1 to TRBJ2-1; TRBD2 aligns across 8 bases. Looked up from germline, CDR1 is SGHRS and CDR2 is YFSETQ. The CDR3 extends over 15 amino acids. J was trimmed by 4 bases and V by 7 bases; bases with no gene match: 10. The part of the CDR3 DNA that was read is TGCGCCAGCGGCCTTACTAGCGGATCATACAATGAG. It codes for CASGLTSGSYNE. The complete CDR3 sequence is CASGLTSGSYNEQFF.

A note on this clone: The read terminates 3 residues ahead of where the CDR3 ends, so the germline J gene completes it. The rearrangement uses TRBV20-1 and TRBJ2-5, with 9 bases matching TRBD1. The CDR3 sequence is 13 residues long. V lost 3 bases and J lost 5; bases outside the gene matches: 4. CDR1 is DFQATT and CDR2 is SNEGSKA in the germline V gene (reference sequence). The sequenced CDR3 bases are TGCAGTGCTAGCGACAGGGGGAAGGAGACC. Translating it yields CSASDRGKET. The whole CDR3 is CSASDRGKETQYF.

A word on this clone: The read terminates 3 residues ahead of where the CDR3 ends, so the germline J gene completes it. The rearrangement uses TRBV7-9 and TRBJ1-2; unclear D gene. The germline CDR1 and CDR2 sequences are SEHNR and FQNEAQ (reference sequence). V dropped 4 bases and J dropped 3 bases, with 9 bases sitting between them. The CDR3 contains 13 residues. CDR3 in amino acids: CASSSQGDYGYTF. The covered CDR3 bases are TGTGCCAGCAGCTCCCAAGGTGACTATGGC.

Comments on this clone: The read halts 3 residues ahead of the CDR3 end, with the missing end drawn from the germline J gene. The chain is built from TRBV6-4 and TRBJ1-1; D unresolved. Trimming stripped 5 bases from V and 3 bases from J, with 10 bases between. The germline CDR1 and CDR2 sequences are MRHNA and SNTAGT. The CDR3 loop spans 13 amino acids. CDR3 DNA, as far as it was read: TGTGCCAGCAGTCATAACATCGACACTGAA. It codes for CASSHNIDTE. The entire CDR3 protein reads CASSHNIDTEAFF.

Comment on this clone: The sequence runs out 3 residues before the end of the CDR3; the remainder is reconstructed from the germline J gene. The rearrangement joins TRBV14 to TRBJ2-7; D is undetermined. The CDR3 consists of 16 residues. From germline, CDR1 is SGHDN and CDR2 FVKESK. Between the trimmed V and J ends, which lost 1 base and 1 base, there was a span of 14 bases. The sequenced CDR3 bases are TGTGCCAGCAGCCAAGTCAAAGGTCCAGGTTCCTACGAG. Translating it yields CASSQVKGPGSYE. The whole CDR3 region reads CASSQVKGPGSYEQYF.

Regarding this clone: The read ends 3 residues shy of where the CDR3 ends; the end is completed using the germline J gene. The V call is TRBV4-1, the J call TRBJ1-1; tentative D call: TRBD1 (5 bases). Germline CDR1 reads MGHRA; CDR2 reads YSYEKL. This CDR3 has 13 residues. The CDR3 DNA, read in part, is TGCGCCAGCAGCCAAGAAAGGGCAGGGCCA. It yields the protein CASSQERAGP. In full, the CDR3 is CASSQERAGPAFF.

Details on this clone: The read terminates 3 residues ahead of where the CDR3 ends, so the germline J gene completes it. The chain has TRBV5-5 and TRBJ1-6; 7 positions agree with TRBD1. V was pared by 1 base and J by 7 bases, with 2 bases of the junction left unmatched. The CDR3 spans 14 residues. Germline V gene data show CDR1 as SGHKS and CDR2 as YYEKEE (reference sequence). CDR3 amino acids: CASSLRQGNSPLHF. The CDR3 DNA, read in part, is TGTGCCAGCAGCTTGCGACAGGGAAATTCACCC.

The DNA read from the CDR3 is TGTGCCAGCAGCCGTAATCGGGGGTTCCAAGAGACC. This gives the protein CASSRNRGFQET. The entire CDR3 is CASSRNRGFQETQYF. The chain combines TRBV5-6 with TRBJ2-5, with D tentatively TRBD2 (6 bases). The CDR3 end is not reached by the read, which stops 3 residues before it; the germline J gene fills it in. The germline V gene encodes CDR1 SGHDT and CDR2 YYEEEE. This CDR3 has 15 residues. Trimming pared 4 bases from V and 1 base from J, leaving 14 bases between.

As regards this clone: The read ends 3 residues early relative to the CDR3; the germline J gene fills the gap. V is TRBV18 and J is TRBJ1-2, with TRBD1 as a possible D gene (6 bases). Per the germline V gene, CDR1 is KGHSH and CDR2 is LQKENI. The CDR3 runs 14 residues. The sequenced part of the CDR3 DNA is TGTGCCAGCTCACCACCCGACAGGCCCTACGAC. Translating it yields CASSPPDRPYD. From start to end, the CDR3 is CASSPPDRPYDYTF.

As for this clone: The observed sequence ends 3 residues before the CDR3 terminus, with the missing tail filled in from the germline J gene. V is TRBV6-1 and J is TRBJ2-7; 8 bases agree with TRBD2. Germline V CDR1 and CDR2: MNHNS, SASEGT. With 2 bases clipped from V and 5 bases from J, the junction kept 11 bases outside the gene matches. The CDR3 loop spans 16 amino acids. Incomplete CDR3 DNA: TGTGCCAGCAGTGAAAGGAGGTTAGCGGGAATCCACGAG. Translation gives CASSERRLAGIHE. The whole CDR3 sequence reads CASSERRLAGIHEQYF.

Comment on this clone: Read data end 3 residues before the CDR3 end; the end is taken from the germline J gene. The chain carries TRBV29-1 and TRBJ2-7, with D tentatively TRBD2 (6 bases). V was shortened by 7 bases and J by 1 base, with 11 bases between the two germline ends. CDR3 length equals 12 residues. Looked up from germline, CDR1 is SQVTM and CDR2 is ANQGSEA. CDR3 bases read: TGCAGCGGGGGGGAAGGGTCCTACGAG. This gives the protein CSGGEGSYE. The CDR3 reads in full as CSGGEGSYEQYF.

A word on this clone: The read halts 3 residues ahead of the CDR3 end, with the missing end drawn from the germline J gene. V and J are TRBV24-1 and TRBJ2-7; the D gene is possibly TRBD1 (6 bases). Trimming shortened V by 4 bases and J by 2 bases, and 8 bases separated the two germline ends. The CDR3 covers 13 residues. CDR1 KGHDR and CDR2 SFDVKD come from the germline V gene. The sequenced CDR3 bases are TGTGCCACCAGTGAGACAGGTACCTACGAG. Translated, it gives CATSETGTYE. The whole CDR3 region reads CATSETGTYEQYF.

On this clone itself: The read finishes 3 residues shy of the CDR3 end, and the germline J gene is used to complete it. This chain connects TRBV18 to TRBJ2-1; 8 bases agree with TRBD2. In germline, CDR1 is KGHSH, CDR2 LQKENI. V was pared by 4 bases and J by 4 bases, with 9 bases of the junction left unmatched. CDR3 length equals 16 residues. CDR3: CASSRSSAGGYNEQFF. CDR3 DNA, as far as it was read: TGTGCCAGCTCACGTTCCTCTGCGGGGGGATACAATGAG.

As for this clone: The CDR3 end lies 3 residues beyond the end of the read and is filled in from the germline J gene. The chain has TRBV19 and TRBJ1-1; weak D call: TRBD1 (5 bases). This CDR3 spans 12 amino acids. Germline-derived CDR1 and CDR2 are LNHDA and SQIVND (reference sequence). The CDR3 loop reads CASSDRGEGAFF. The sequenced part of the CDR3 DNA is TGTGCCAGTTCAGACCGAGGGGAAGGA. Full variable domain (outside the CDR3, taken from reference TRBV19 and TRBJ1-1): DGGITQSPKYLFRKEGQNVTLSCEQNLNHDAMYWYRQDPGQGLRLIYYSQIVNDFQKGDIAEGYSVSREKKESFPLTVTSAQKNPTAFYLCASSDRGEGAFFGQGTRLTVV.

Concerning this clone: Read sequence stops 3 residues before the CDR3 end, and the germline J gene provides the missing end. V usage is TRBV20-1 and J usage is TRBJ2-5; 10 bases fit TRBD2. CDR3 length: 16 amino acids. V was clipped by 6 bases and J by 4 bases; unmatched bases: 14. The germline gives CDR1 DFQATT, CDR2 SNEGSKA (reference sequence). CDR3 sequence reads: CSAAGASGRKRETQYF. Incomplete CDR3 DNA: TGCAGTGCCGCGGGGGCTAGCGGGAGAAAGAGAGAGACC.

In the case of this clone: The missing CDR3 end, 3 residues past where the read stops, is filled in from the germline J gene. The chain recombines TRBV9 with TRBJ2-3, with 9 bases identical to TRBD2. CDR1 SGDLS and CDR2 YYNGEE come from the germline V gene. With 3 bases clipped from V and 0 bases from J, the junction kept 2 bases outside the gene matches. CDR3 length: 15 amino acids. The CDR3 loop is CASSAGLASTDTQYF. The part of the CDR3 DNA that was read is TGTGCCAGCAGCGCGGGACTAGCTAGCACAGATACG.

CDR3 bases read: TGTGCCAGCAGCCCCGGTCGGGGATACTCCTACGAG. Amino acids: CASSPGRGYSYE. The complete CDR3 protein is CASSPGRGYSYEQYF. This chain links TRBV5-4 with TRBJ2-7, with D maybe TRBD2 (5 bases). The read gets to within 3 residues of the CDR3 end, and the germline J gene fills in the rest. The germline V gene has CDR1 SGHNT and CDR2 YYREEE (reference sequence). V was clipped by 4 bases and J by 0 bases, with 14 bases between them. The CDR3 contains 15 residues.

Worth noting for this clone: The DNA ends 3 residues before the CDR3 does, and the rest of the CDR3 is filled in from the germline J gene. V and J are TRBV5-1 and TRBJ2-7, with TRBD1 matching over 11 bases. J gave up 3 bases and V 0 bases, and 8 bases lay outside the gene matches. The CDR3 runs to 17 residues. Looked up from germline, CDR1 is SGHRS and CDR2 is YFSETQ. The CDR3 sequence is CASSLGTGGARNYEQYF. The CDR3 bases that were read are TGCGCCAGCAGCTTGGGGACAGGGGGCGCGAGAAACTACGAG.